These T cell receptor beta chains were read from a single sample in a study of OX40 agonist ivuxolimab in advanced cancers. Profiling relied on immunoSEQ multiplex PCR, and the TCRdb table lists in-frame clones only, not all of them. The repertoire holds approximately 32,000 clones, with approximately 84% as singletons. The source material was CD4+ or CD8+ T cells sorted from blood, sampled in a trial of the OX40 agonist ivuxolimab. These receptors came from an adult with an advanced solid tumor such as melanoma, head and neck, liver or kidney cancer. Each CDR3 is given with its conserved first and last residue. Each record gives: clone size, V gene, CDR3 length, J gene, D gene, CDR3 protein, CDR3 DNA. D genes are given only for firm matches. Rows may omit the clone size; those that give it use once, few, many or a size class.

clone_size: medium-sized; v_call: TRBV4-2; cdr3_length: 14; j_call: TRBJ1-1; d_call: -; cdr3_aa: CASSQGGSLQEAFF; cdr3_nt: TGTGCCAGCAGCCAAGGGGGTAGCCTCCAGGAAGCTTTCTTT
clone_size: -; v_call: TRBV7-2; cdr3_length: 16; j_call: TRBJ2-4; d_call: TRBD2; cdr3_aa: CASSLVGGGAKNIQYF; cdr3_nt: TGTGCCAGCAGCTTGGTCGGCGGGGGAGCCAAAAACATTCAGTACTTC
clone_size: medium-sized; v_call: TRBV19; cdr3_length: 14; j_call: TRBJ2-7; d_call: TRBD1; cdr3_aa: CASSMGTASYEQYF; cdr3_nt: TGTGCCAGTAGTATGGGGACAGCTTCCTACGAGCAGTACTTC
clone_size: -; v_call: TRBV28; cdr3_length: 13; j_call: TRBJ1-1; d_call: TRBD1; cdr3_aa: CASSITGDAEAFF; cdr3_nt: TGTGCCAGCAGTATTACAGGGGACGCTGAAGCTTTCTTT
clone_size: -; v_call: TRBV27; cdr3_length: 9; j_call: TRBJ1-3; d_call: -; cdr3_aa: CGPGNTIYF; cdr3_nt: TGTGGCCCCGGAAACACCATATATTTT
clone_size: -; v_call: TRBV10-3; cdr3_length: 21; j_call: TRBJ2-3; d_call: TRBD2; cdr3_aa: CAISAPPPGTSGESRGDTQYF; cdr3_nt: TGTGCCATCAGTGCGCCACCGCCCGGGACTAGCGGGGAAAGCCGCGGGGATACGCAGTATTTT
clone_size: few; v_call: TRBV11-2; cdr3_length: 14; j_call: TRBJ2-1; d_call: TRBD1; cdr3_aa: CASSFQGARNEQFF; cdr3_nt: TGTGCCAGCAGCTTTCAGGGGGCGCGTAATGAGCAGTTCTTC
clone_size: -; v_call: TRBV19; cdr3_length: 16; j_call: TRBJ2-2; d_call: TRBD2; cdr3_aa: CASHRVAGGTAGELFF; cdr3_nt: TGTGCCAGTCACCGGGTAGCGGGAGGTACTGCCGGGGAGCTGTTTTTT
clone_size: many; v_call: TRBV4-3; cdr3_length: 13; j_call: TRBJ2-3; d_call: -; cdr3_aa: CASSQDSGDTQYF; cdr3_nt: TGCGCCAGCAGCCAGGATAGCGGAGATACGCAGTATTTT
clone_size: -; v_call: TRBV27; cdr3_length: 13; j_call: TRBJ1-5; d_call: -; cdr3_aa: CASKTGMGQPQHF; cdr3_nt: TGTGCCAGCAAAACAGGGATGGGGCAGCCCCAGCATTTT
clone_size: -; v_call: TRBV7-2; cdr3_length: 12; j_call: TRBJ1-1; d_call: -; cdr3_aa: CASSQLSTEAFF; cdr3_nt: TGTGCCAGCAGCCAGTTGAGCACTGAAGCTTTCTTT
clone_size: -; v_call: TRBV14; cdr3_length: 14; j_call: TRBJ2-3; d_call: -; cdr3_aa: CASSHRTLSGTQYF; cdr3_nt: TGTGCCAGCAGCCACCGGACCCTTTCAGGCACGCAGTATTTT
clone_size: -; v_call: TRBV19; cdr3_length: 14; j_call: TRBJ2-7; d_call: TRBD2; cdr3_aa: CASSIGGRANEQYF; cdr3_nt: TGTGCCAGTAGTATAGGTGGGAGGGCCAACGAGCAGTACTTC